This TCR beta chain is from a study of a mutant IDH1 vaccine in newly diagnosed glioma. In the study overall: The therapy given earlier, which was standard therapy, consisted of radiotherapy, temozolomide, or both, and most of the patients received both. Week 35 was safety follow-up visit V12; week 47 was end-of-study visit V13.

The germline V gene encodes CDR1 MNHNY and CDR2 SVGAGI (reference sequence). Trimming took off 2 bases at V and 4 bases at J, with 11 bases between the two ends. This CDR3 spans 14 amino acids. Findings and limits, study-wide: It seemed that pseudoprogression was not linked to changes in the top peripheral T cell clonotypes.

TCRdb's copy holds only in-frame clones and misses some; the assay was immunoSEQ multiplex PCR. The table lists roughly 51,000 clones, 70% to 85% of them singletons. On this clone itself: The antigen is undetermined.

The time point: week 35, safety follow-up. Doses of 300 ug of mutant IDH1 20-mer peptide were given with topical imiquimod. New astrocytomas of WHO grade 3 or 4 that were IDH1-mutant and ATRX-lost were found in the donors. The material sequenced was PBMCs, taken from a glioma patient whose treatment included an IDH1 peptide vaccine. The chain couples TRBV6-6 to TRBJ1-1, with a weak D call TRBD1 (6 bases). The source is a man aged 40-49 years with glioma. The CDR3: CASSYGVRGTEAFF. CDR3 nucleotide sequence: TGTGCCAGCAGTTACGGAGTCAGGGGCACTGAAGCTTTCTTT.